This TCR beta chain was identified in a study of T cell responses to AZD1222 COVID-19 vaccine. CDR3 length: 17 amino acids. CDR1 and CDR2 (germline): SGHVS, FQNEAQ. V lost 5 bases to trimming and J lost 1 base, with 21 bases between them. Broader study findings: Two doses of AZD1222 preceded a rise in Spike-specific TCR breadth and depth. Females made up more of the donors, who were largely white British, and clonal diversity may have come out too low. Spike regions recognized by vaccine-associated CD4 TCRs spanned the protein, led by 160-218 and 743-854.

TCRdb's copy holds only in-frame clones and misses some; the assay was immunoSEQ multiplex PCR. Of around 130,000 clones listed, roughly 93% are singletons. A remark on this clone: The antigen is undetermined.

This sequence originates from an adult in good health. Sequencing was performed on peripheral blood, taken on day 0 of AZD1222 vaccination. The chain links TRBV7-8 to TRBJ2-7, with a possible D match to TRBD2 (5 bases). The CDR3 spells CASSPTGGLARSYEQYF. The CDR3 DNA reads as TGTGCCAGCAGCCCCACGGGCGGGCTAGCAAGATCCTACGAGCAGTACTTC.